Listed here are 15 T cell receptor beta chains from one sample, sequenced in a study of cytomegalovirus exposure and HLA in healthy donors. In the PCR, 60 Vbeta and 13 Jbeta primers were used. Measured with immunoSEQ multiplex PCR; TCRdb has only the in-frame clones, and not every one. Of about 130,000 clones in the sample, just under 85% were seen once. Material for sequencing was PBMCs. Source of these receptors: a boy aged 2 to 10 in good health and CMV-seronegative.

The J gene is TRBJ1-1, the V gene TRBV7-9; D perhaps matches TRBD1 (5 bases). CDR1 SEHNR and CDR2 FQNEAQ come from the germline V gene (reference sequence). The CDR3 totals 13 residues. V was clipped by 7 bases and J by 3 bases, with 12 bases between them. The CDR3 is CASTGGGYTEAFF. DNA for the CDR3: TGTGCCAGCACCGGCGGGGGATACACTGAAGCTTTCTTT.

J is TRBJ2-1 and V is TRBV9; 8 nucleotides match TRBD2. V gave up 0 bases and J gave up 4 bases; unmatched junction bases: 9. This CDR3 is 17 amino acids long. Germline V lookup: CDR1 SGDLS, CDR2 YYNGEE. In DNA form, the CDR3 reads TGTGCCAGCAGCGTAGACCCGACAGCGGGGGATTACAATGAGCAGTTCTTC. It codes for CASSVDPTAGDYNEQFF. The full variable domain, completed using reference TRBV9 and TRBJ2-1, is DSGVTQTPKHLITATGQRVTLRCSPRSGDLSVYWYQQSLDQGLQFLIQYYNGEERAKGNILERFSAQQFPDLHSELNLSSLELGDSALYFCASSVDPTAGDYNEQFFGPGTRLTVL.

The CDR3 loop is CASSIVRDRGRRAFF. The CDR3 nucleotides are TGTGCCAGTAGTATAGTTCGGGACAGGGGCCGAAGGGCTTTCTTT. This chain joins TRBV19 and TRBJ1-1, with TRBD1 matching 10 bases. The CDR3 totals 15 residues. Losses at the gene ends were 1 base for V and 11 bases for J; bases not matched to a gene: 10. Germline CDR1 reads LNHDA; CDR2 reads SQIVND (reference sequence).

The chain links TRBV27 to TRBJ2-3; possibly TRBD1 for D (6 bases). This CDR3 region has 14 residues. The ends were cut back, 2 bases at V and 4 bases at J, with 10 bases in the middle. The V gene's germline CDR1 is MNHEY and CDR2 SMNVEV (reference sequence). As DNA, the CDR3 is TGTGCCAGCAGTTTACAACAGGGCGCAGATACGCAGTATTTT. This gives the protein CASSLQQGADTQYF.

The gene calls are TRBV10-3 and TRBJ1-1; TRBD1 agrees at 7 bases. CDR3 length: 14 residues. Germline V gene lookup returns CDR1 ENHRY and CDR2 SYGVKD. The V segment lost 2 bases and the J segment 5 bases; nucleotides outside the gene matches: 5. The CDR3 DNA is TGTGCCATCAGTGAGCAGCCACAGGGGACTGAAGCTTTCTTT. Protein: CAISEQPQGTEAFF.

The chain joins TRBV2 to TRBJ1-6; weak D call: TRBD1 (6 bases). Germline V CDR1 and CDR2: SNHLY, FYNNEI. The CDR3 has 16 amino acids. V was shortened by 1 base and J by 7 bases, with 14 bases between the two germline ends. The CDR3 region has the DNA TGTGCCAGCAGTGAAGGCACGGGGAGGGGGAATTCACCCCTCCACTTT. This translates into CASSEGTGRGNSPLHF.

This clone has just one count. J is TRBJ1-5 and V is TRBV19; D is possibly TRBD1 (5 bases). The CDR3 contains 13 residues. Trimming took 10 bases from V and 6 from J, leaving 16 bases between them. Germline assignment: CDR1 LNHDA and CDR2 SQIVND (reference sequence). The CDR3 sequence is CATRMGGTQPQHF. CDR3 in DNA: TGTGCCACCAGAATGGGGGGAACTCAGCCCCAGCATTTT.

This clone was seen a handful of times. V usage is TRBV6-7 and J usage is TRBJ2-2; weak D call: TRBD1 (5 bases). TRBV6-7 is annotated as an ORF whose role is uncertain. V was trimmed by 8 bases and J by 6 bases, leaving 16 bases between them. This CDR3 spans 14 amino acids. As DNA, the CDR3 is TGTGCCAGCGGCTCTAAGGGGCGCCCCGGGGAGCTGTTTTTT. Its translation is CASGSKGRPGELFF.

The CDR3 reads CASSVEGRGRTDTQYF. In DNA, the CDR3 is TGTGCCAGCAGCGTAGAAGGTCGCGGGAGAACAGATACGCAGTATTTT. This chain uses TRBV9 with TRBJ2-3, with 7 bases identical to TRBD2. The CDR3 is made up of 16 amino acids. V lost 0 bases, J lost 3 bases, and 7 bases stayed unmatched. From germline, CDR1 is SGDLS and CDR2 YYNGEE.

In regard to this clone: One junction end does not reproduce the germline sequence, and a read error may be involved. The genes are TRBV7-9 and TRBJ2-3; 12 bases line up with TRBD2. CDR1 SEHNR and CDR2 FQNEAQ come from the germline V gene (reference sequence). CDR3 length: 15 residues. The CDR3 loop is CASSSTSGSTDMQYF. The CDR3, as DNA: TGTGCCAGCAGCTCGACTAGCGGGAGCACAGATATGCAGTATTTT.

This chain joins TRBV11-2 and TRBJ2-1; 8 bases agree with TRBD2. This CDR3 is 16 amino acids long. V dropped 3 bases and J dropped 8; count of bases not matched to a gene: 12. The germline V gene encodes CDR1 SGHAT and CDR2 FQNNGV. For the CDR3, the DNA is TGTGCCAGCAGCTTGAGCGGGAGAAGTGGTAGCTATGAGCAGTTCTTC. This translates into CASSLSGRSGSYEQFF.

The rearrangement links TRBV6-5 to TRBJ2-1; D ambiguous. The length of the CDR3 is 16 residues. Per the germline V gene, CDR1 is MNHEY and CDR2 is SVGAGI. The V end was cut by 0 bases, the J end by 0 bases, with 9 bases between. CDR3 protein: CASSYSYPSSYNEQFF. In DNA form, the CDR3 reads TGTGCCAGCAGTTACTCTTACCCCAGCTCCTACAATGAGCAGTTCTTC.

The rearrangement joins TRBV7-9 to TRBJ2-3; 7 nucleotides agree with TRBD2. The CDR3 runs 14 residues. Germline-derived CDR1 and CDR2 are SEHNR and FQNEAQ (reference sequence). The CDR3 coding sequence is TGTTCCTCCGGGGGGTTTCCGGGCACAGATACGCAGTATTTT. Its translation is CSSGGFPGTDTQYF.

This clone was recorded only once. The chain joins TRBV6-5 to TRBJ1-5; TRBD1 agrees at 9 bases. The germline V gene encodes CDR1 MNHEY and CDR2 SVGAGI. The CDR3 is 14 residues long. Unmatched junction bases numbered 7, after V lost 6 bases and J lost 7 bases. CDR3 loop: CASSRDRARQPQHF. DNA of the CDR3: TGTGCCAGCAGCAGGGACAGGGCGCGCCAGCCCCAGCATTTT.

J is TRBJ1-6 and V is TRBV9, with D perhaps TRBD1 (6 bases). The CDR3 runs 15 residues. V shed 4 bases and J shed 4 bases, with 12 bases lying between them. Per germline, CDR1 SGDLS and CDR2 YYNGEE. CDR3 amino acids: CASSSKGDYNSPLHF. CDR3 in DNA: TGTGCCAGCAGCTCAAAGGGGGATTATAATTCACCCCTCCACTTT.